This T cell receptor beta chain comes out of a study of glioma-infiltrating T cells after dendritic cell vaccination. Up to about 2 ug genomic DNA was used for TCRB CDR3 amplification. TCRdb keeps only in-frame clones here, not all; method: immunoSEQ multiplex PCR. The sample contains approximately 91,000 clones, 70% to 90% of which appear only once. The ends lost 8 bases at V and 2 bases at J; junction bases unmatched: 9. The CDR3 totals 16 residues. Germline lookup yields CDR1 LNHDA and CDR2 SQIVND (reference sequence). Time point specified: after dendritic cell vaccination, including at tumor progression/relapse. Fresh-frozen tumor tissue and more than two years of survival data were available for all. This clone was seen only once.

This sample comprised blood, obtained after dendritic cell vaccination. The sequence was obtained from a human donor with glioblastoma. The chain uses TRBV19 and TRBJ2-2; 9 bases match TRBD2. CDR3 sequence reads: CASAKVAGVNTGELFF. The CDR3 DNA sequence: TGTGCCAGTGCGAAGGTAGCGGGAGTAAACACCGGGGAGCTGTTTTTT.